The present entry profiles one TCR beta chain with its context. It was into CD45RA+ naive and CD45RA-negative memory subsets that the CD4+ cells were split. The CDR3 totals 15 residues. Trimming shortened V by 4 bases and J by 4 bases, and 18 bases separated the two germline ends. Germline V lookup: CDR1 SGHRS, CDR2 YFSETQ. This entry belongs to a study of shared clonotypes between healthy human individuals. This table comes from immunoSEQ multiplex PCR, and its TCRdb copy is limited to in-frame clones, with some not included. The repertoire has 1,500,000 or so clones, roughly 96% of them found once; the top ten carry roughly 1.1%.

J is TRBJ2-7 and V is TRBV5-1, with D uncertain. This TCR was sampled from a man aged 25-45 years in good health. Sequenced sample: naive CD4+ T cells sorted from blood. Subset defined: CD45RA+ positively selected. CDR3 residues: CASSPRDPPRYEQYF. Here the CDR3 DNA reads TGCGCCAGCAGCCCGAGAGACCCCCCTAGATACGAGCAGTACTTC.